This TCR beta chain was found in a study of molecular identifiers for immune sequencing clone quantification. TCRdb passed the PCR reads through MiXCR, listing each CDR3 protein once. The repertoire consists of 85,000 to 100,000 distinct CDR3 sequences, with roughly 24% occurring once and the leading ten covering 0.85% to 0.95%. With regard to this clonotype: A single base separates this from a much larger clone, so it may be a read error.

Per germline, CDR1 MNHEY and CDR2 SMNVEV (reference sequence). Trimming cost V 5 bases and J 5 bases, with 12 bases left between them. This CDR3 has 13 residues. The clonotype was recovered from a human donor in good health. Some libraries in this study had Jurkat cell RNA spiked in. The chain employs TRBV27 and TRBJ1-1; D not certain. Material for sequencing was naive CD8+ T cells from blood, with Jurkat cell RNA spiked in. Regarding subset: FACS-sorted CD8+CD4-CCR7+CD45RA+ naive T cells. CDR3 loop: CASSRGSGTEAFF. CDR3 nucleotides: TGTGCCAGCAGTCGAGGCTCTGGGACTGAAGCTTTCTTT.